This record covers a single T cell receptor (beta chain). Its antigen is still unknown. The record originates from a study of CD8+ T cells in alopecia areata. Study findings and constraints: Higher clonality than in normal scalp was seen in lesional scalp, especially alopecia totalis/universalis.

The researchers isolated CD4+ and CD8+ T cells from PBMCs by sorting. The V gene's germline CDR1 is SGHRS and CDR2 YFSETQ. Between the trimmed V and J ends, which lost 0 bases and 7 bases, there was a span of 14 bases. The CDR3 totals 15 residues. Extracted from the samples, RNA was reverse transcribed into cDNA to serve as the sequencing template. Only in-frame clones appear in the TCRdb table, and some are missing; sequencing was by immunoSEQ multiplex PCR. The data contain roughly 250,000 clones, roughly 69% of them seen just once; the ten biggest clones take up around 1.2%. This specimen consisted of CD4+ T cells sorted from blood, obtained at week 0. The sequence derives from a human donor with alopecia areata. The V call is TRBV5-1, the J call TRBJ1-5; the D is unclear. The CDR3: CASSLGMPGDQPQHF. The CDR3 region has the DNA TGCGCCAGCAGCTTGGGTATGCCCGGAGACCAGCCCCAGCATTTT.